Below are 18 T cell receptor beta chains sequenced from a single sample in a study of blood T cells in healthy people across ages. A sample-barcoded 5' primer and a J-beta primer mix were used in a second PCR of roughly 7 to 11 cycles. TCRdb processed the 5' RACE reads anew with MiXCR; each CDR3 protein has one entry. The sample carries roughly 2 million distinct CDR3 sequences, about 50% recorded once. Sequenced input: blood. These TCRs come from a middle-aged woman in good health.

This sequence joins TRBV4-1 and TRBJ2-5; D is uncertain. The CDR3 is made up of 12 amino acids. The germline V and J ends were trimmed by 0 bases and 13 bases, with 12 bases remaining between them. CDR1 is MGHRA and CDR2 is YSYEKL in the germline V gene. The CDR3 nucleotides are TGCGCCAGCAGCCAAGACCGACTTGGAATGTACTTC. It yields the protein CASSQDRLGMYF.

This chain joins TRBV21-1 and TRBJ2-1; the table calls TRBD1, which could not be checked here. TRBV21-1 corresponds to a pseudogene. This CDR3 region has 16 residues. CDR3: CASSKERGGRYNEQFF. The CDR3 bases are TGTGCCAGCAGCAAAGAGCGGGGGGGCAGGTACAATGAGCAGTTCTTC.

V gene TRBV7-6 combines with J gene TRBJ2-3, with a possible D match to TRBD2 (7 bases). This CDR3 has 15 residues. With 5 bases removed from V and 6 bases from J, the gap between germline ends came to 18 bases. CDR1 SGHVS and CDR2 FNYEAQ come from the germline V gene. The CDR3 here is CASSPRGGGGDTQYF. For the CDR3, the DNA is TGTGCCAGCAGCCCCAGAGGAGGGGGGGGCGATACGCAGTATTTT. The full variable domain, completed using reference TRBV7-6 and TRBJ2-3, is GAGVSQSPRYKVTKRGQDVALRCDPISGHVSLYWYRQALGQGPEFLTYFNYEAQQDKSGLPNDRFSAERPEGSISTLTIQRTEQRDSAMYRCASSPRGGGGDTQYFGPGTRLTVL.

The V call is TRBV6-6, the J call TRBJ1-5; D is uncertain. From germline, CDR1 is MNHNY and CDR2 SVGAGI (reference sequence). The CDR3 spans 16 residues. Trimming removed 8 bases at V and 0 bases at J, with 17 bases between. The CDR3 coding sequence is TGTGCCAGCCACCCCGTGGGAGGAGCTAGCAATCAGCCCCAGCATTTT. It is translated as CASHPVGGASNQPQHF.

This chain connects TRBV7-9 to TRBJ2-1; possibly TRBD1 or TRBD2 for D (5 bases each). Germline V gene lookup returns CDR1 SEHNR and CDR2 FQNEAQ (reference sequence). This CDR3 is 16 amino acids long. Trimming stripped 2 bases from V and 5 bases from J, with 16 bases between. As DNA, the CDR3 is TGTGCCAGCAGCTTACAACAAGGGCAGGGAGACAATGAGCAGTTCTTC. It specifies CASSLQQGQGDNEQFF.

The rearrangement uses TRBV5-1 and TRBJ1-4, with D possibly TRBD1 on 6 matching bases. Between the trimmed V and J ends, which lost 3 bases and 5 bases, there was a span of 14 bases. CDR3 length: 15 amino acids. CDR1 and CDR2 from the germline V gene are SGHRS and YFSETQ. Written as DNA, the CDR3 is TGCGCCAGCAGCTCTGGGGGGGGGCCAAATGAAAAACTGTTTTTT. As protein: CASSSGGGPNEKLFF.

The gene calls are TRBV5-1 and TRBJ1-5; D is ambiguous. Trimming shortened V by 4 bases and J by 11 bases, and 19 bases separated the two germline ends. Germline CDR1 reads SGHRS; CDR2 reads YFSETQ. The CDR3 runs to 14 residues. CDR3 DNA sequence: TGCGCCAGCAGCGTTGACAAAGAACAATCAGCCCAGCATTTT. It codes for CASSVDKEQSAQHF.

The DNA of the CDR3 is TGTGCCAGTAGTATAATTGTGCAGTCGGCTGGGGCCAACGTCCTGACTTTC. It translates to CASSIIVQSAGANVLTF. The V and J genes are TRBV19 and TRBJ2-6; the D is unclear. Germline CDR1 and CDR2: LNHDA and SQIVND (reference sequence). V was shortened by 2 bases and J by 2 bases, with 13 bases between the two germline ends. The CDR3 runs 17 residues.

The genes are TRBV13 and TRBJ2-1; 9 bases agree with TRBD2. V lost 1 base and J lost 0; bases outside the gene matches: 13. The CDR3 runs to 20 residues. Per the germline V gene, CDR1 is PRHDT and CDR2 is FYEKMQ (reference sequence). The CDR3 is CASSLDPGTSIRSSYNEQFF. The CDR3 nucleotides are TGTGCCAGCAGCTTAGACCCCGGGACTAGCATAAGGAGCTCCTACAATGAGCAGTTCTTC.

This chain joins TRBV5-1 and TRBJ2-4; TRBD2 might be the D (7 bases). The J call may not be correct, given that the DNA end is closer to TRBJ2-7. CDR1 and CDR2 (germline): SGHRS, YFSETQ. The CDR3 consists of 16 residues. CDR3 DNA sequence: TGCGCCAGCAGCTTATCCGTCGGCGGGGGCCCCTACGAGCAGTACTTC. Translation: CASSLSVGGGPYEQYF.

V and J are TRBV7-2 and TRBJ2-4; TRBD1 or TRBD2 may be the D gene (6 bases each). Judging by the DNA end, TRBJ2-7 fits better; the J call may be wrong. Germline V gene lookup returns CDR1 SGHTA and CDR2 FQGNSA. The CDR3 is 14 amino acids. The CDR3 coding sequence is TGTGCCAGCAGCACGTACCTGGGGGGCAACGAGCAGTACTTC. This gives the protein CASSTYLGGNEQYF.

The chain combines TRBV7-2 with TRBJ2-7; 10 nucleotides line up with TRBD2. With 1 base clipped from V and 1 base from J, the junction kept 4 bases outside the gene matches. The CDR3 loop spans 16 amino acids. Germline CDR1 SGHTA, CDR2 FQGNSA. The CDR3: CASSLGSGGASYEQYF. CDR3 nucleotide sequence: TGTGCCAGCAGCTTAGGGAGCGGGGGGGCTTCCTACGAGCAGTACTTC.

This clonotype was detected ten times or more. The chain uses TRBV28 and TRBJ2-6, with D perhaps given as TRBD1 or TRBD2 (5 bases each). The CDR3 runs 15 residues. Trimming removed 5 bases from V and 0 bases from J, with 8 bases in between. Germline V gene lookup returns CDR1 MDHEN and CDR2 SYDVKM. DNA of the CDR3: TGTGCCAGCAGTCCAGGGAGCTCTGGGGCCAACGTCCTGACTTTC. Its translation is CASSPGSSGANVLTF.

Here the CDR3 DNA reads TGTGCCAGCAGAGAGGGGACCTCTTATAATTCACCCCTCCACTTT. Protein: CASREGTSYNSPLHF. The chain couples TRBV6-1 to TRBJ1-6; TRBD1 might be the D (5 bases). Germline values: CDR1 MNHNS, CDR2 SASEGT. The length of the CDR3 is 15 residues. The V and J ends lost 6 bases and 4 bases respectively, with 13 bases between them.

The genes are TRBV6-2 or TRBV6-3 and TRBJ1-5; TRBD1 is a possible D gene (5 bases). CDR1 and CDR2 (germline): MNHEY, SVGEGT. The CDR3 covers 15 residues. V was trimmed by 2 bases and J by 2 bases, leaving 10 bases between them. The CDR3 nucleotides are TGTGCCAGCAGTTACCAAAGACAGCGCAATCAGCCCCAGCATTTT. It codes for CASSYQRQRNQPQHF.

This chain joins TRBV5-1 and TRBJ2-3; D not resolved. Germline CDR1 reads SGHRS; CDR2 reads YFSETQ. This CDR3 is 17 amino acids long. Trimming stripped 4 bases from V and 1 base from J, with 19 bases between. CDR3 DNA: TGCGCCAGCAGCCCCTTAGGAAACCCAAGGGGCACAGATACGCAGTATTTT. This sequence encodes CASSPLGNPRGTDTQYF.

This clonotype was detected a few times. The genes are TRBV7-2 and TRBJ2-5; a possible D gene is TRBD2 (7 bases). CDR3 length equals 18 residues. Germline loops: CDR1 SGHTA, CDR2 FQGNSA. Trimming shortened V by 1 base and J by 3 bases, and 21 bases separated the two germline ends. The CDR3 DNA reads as TGTGCCAGCAGCTTAGATAGACGTCGCGGGGGCTCAAAAGAGACCCAGTACTTC. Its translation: CASSLDRRRGGSKETQYF.

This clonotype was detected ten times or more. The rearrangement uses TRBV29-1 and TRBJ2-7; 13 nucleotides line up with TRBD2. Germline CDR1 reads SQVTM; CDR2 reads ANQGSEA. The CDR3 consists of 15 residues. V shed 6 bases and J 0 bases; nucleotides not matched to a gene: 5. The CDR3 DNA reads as TGCAGCGTCCTTGGGACTAGCGGGAACTCCTACGAGCAGTACTTC. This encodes CSVLGTSGNSYEQYF.